A single sample is the source of the 25 T cell receptor beta chains below, sequenced in a study of blood T cell repertoires in COVID-19 (dated by TCRdb to the early 2020s). Library construction relied on the immunoSEQ multiplex PCR assay. Here the immuneACCESS table is served through TCRdb, limited to in-frame sequences with V and J called. Missing clones are a known gap in these copies; in checked studies unresolved V genes cover under half, and the rest lacks a known reason. The sample table contains approximately 400,000 clones; only one count was recorded for about nine tenths of them. The ten largest clones take up about 12% of the sample. The specimen sequenced was peripheral blood. The receptor source for this set is a woman in her forties or fifties with COVID-19, enrolled during active disease.

The table lists this clone with a count of one. The chain uses TRBV5-4 and TRBJ2-7; D is unclear. This CDR3 has 15 residues. Germline V gene data show CDR1 as SGHNT and CDR2 as YYREEE (reference sequence). Deletions cut 0 bases from V and 3 bases from J, with 13 bases between. DNA of the CDR3: TGTGCCAGCAGCTTGGGCGTCGGCGGCCTCTACGAGCAGTACTTC. Its translation is CASSLGVGGLYEQYF.

V usage is TRBV10-3 and J usage is TRBJ1-2, with 9 bases fitting TRBD1. This CDR3 comprises 16 residues. Trimming cost V 0 bases and J 7 bases; bases outside gene matches: 9. CDR1 ENHRY and CDR2 SYGVKD come from the germline V gene. CDR3: CAISESRDRDSGGYTF. The CDR3 coding sequence is TGTGCCATCAGTGAGTCGAGGGACAGGGATTCGGGTGGCTACACCTTC.

V usage is TRBV9 and J usage is TRBJ2-7; D is unresolved. Germline values: CDR1 SGDLS, CDR2 YYNGEE. There are 15 residues in the CDR3. Trimming removed 4 bases at V and 4 bases at J, with 18 bases between. The CDR3 is CASSPPPQVHYEQYF. The CDR3 bases are TGTGCCAGCAGCCCGCCCCCGCAGGTTCATTACGAGCAGTACTTC.

The genes are TRBV5-1 and TRBJ1-2; the D gene is possibly TRBD1 (6 bases). The CDR3 runs 13 residues. V lost 2 bases and J 4 bases, leaving 9 bases between the germline ends. Germline CDR1 and CDR2: SGHRS and YFSETQ. CDR3 DNA: TGCGCCAGCAGCTTAAACAGGGTCTATGGCTACACCTTC. Amino acids: CASSLNRVYGYTF.

The rearrangement joins TRBV7-8 to TRBJ1-2, with 10 bases fitting TRBD1. This CDR3 region has 18 residues. Trimming at V came to 1 base and at J to 5 bases, leaving 13 bases not matched to a gene. Germline V CDR1 and CDR2: SGHVS, FQNEAQ. DNA for the CDR3: TGTGCCAGCAGCTTAGTCCCACGGGGACAGGGGATTGGGTATGGCTACACCTTC. Protein sequence: CASSLVPRGQGIGYGYTF.

The V call is TRBV11-2, the J call TRBJ1-5, with D unresolved. Germline values: CDR1 SGHAT, CDR2 FQNNGV. The V and J ends lost 1 base and 3 bases respectively, with 10 bases between them. CDR3 length: 15 amino acids. The CDR3 DNA sequence: TGTGCCAGCAGCTTAGGGTTTGCGGCCAATCAGCCCCAGCATTTT. Encoded protein: CASSLGFAANQPQHF.

This chain links TRBV9 with TRBJ1-2; TRBD1 might be the D (6 bases). V was clipped by 0 bases and J by 6 bases, with 9 bases between them. Per germline, CDR1 SGDLS and CDR2 YYNGEE. The CDR3 consists of 13 residues. The CDR3 spells CASSVDREHGYTF. The CDR3, as DNA: TGTGCCAGCAGCGTAGACAGGGAACATGGCTACACCTTC.

This chain connects TRBV10-2 to TRBJ2-7; unclear D gene. Germline values: CDR1 WSHSY, CDR2 SAAADI. The CDR3 spans 13 residues. V was clipped by 4 bases and J by 2 bases, with 9 bases between them. The CDR3 DNA sequence: TGCGCCAGCAGTGGCGACAAAACCTACGAGCAGTACTTC. It specifies CASSGDKTYEQYF.

The V gene is TRBV2, the J gene TRBJ1-2; 7 bases match TRBD1. Looked up from germline, CDR1 is SNHLY and CDR2 is FYNNEI. This CDR3 has 14 amino acids. V dropped 5 bases and J dropped 4; count of bases not matched to a gene: 7. In DNA form, the CDR3 reads TGTGCCAGCAGTTTAGGACAGGCGACCTATGGCTACACCTTC. Translating gives CASSLGQATYGYTF.

The chain employs TRBV2 and TRBJ2-7; tentatively, D is TRBD2 (6 bases). Trimming removed 4 bases at V and 5 bases at J, with 18 bases between. Germline assignment: CDR1 SNHLY and CDR2 FYNNEI. This CDR3 contains 15 residues. The CDR3 region has the DNA TGTGCCAGCAGTGTTCTCCGGGGGAGCGTGGACGAGCAGTACTTC. This encodes CASSVLRGSVDEQYF.

This chain joins TRBV3-1 (or the pseudogene TRBV3-2) and TRBJ2-1, with 7 bases that match TRBD2. V lost 4 bases to trimming and J lost 10 bases; unmatched junction nucleotides: 7. The V gene's germline CDR1 is LGHDT and CDR2 YNNKEL (reference sequence). The CDR3 has 13 residues. The CDR3 DNA follows: TGTGCCAGCAGCCGAGGACTAGAGGGGGAGCAGTTCTTC. Translating gives CASSRGLEGEQFF.

The rearrangement links TRBV27 to TRBJ2-1, with a tentative D call TRBD2 (5 bases). CDR3 length: 16 residues. V gave up 6 bases and J gave up 2 bases, with 17 bases separating them. Germline assignment: CDR1 MNHEY and CDR2 SMNVEV (reference sequence). CDR3: CASSTVLDSPYNEQFF. Written as DNA, the CDR3 is TGTGCCAGCAGCACAGTTCTGGACTCGCCCTACAATGAGCAGTTCTTC.

V is TRBV2 and J is TRBJ1-1, with 7 nucleotides matching TRBD1. Trimming took 3 bases from V and 1 from J; bases not matched to a gene: 2. The CDR3 spans 14 residues. The germline gives CDR1 SNHLY, CDR2 FYNNEI. DNA for the CDR3: TGTGCCAGCAGTGAGAGGACAGGGAACACTGAAGCTTTCTTT. It codes for CASSERTGNTEAFF.

This chain joins TRBV27 and TRBJ1-1; 10 bases match TRBD1. The CDR3 runs to 12 residues. With V trimmed by 5 bases and J by 10 bases, 4 bases remained unmatched. Germline-derived CDR1 and CDR2 are MNHEY and SMNVEV (reference sequence). The CDR3 sequence is CASSRTGGGAFF. The CDR3 DNA follows: TGTGCCAGCAGTAGGACAGGGGGGGGAGCTTTCTTT.

The chain combines TRBV10-3 with TRBJ2-7; TRBD1 matches 11 bases. The V gene end was trimmed by 10 bases and the J gene end by 0 bases; junction bases not matched to a gene: 8. This CDR3 has 15 residues. Germline V gives CDR1 ENHRY, CDR2 SYGVKD. The CDR3 coding sequence is TGTGCCACCAGGGCCGGGACAGGGGGCTCCTACGAGCAGTACTTC. It is translated as CATRAGTGGSYEQYF.

The rearrangement joins TRBV12-3 or TRBV12-4 to TRBJ1-1; D gene uncertain. V lost 5 bases to trimming and J lost 1 base, with 8 bases between them. This CDR3 comprises 13 residues. The CDR3 region has the DNA TGTGCCAGCAGTCTGAGCACGAACACTGAAGCTTTCTTT. Its protein product is CASSLSTNTEAFF.

J is TRBJ1-1 and V is TRBV6-6; 7 bases line up with TRBD1. CDR3 length: 13 amino acids. The V gene end was trimmed by 6 bases and the J gene end by 7 bases; junction bases not matched to a gene: 8. From germline, CDR1 is MNHNY and CDR2 SVGAGI (reference sequence). CDR3 nucleotide sequence: TGTGCCAGCAGCCGACAGGGTAGAGATGAAGCTTTCTTT. This sequence encodes CASSRQGRDEAFF.

The chain is built from TRBV5-1 and TRBJ1-1; TRBD1 matches at 7 bases. The CDR3 contains 13 residues. J gave up 7 bases and V 4 bases, and 7 bases lay outside the gene matches. Germline-derived CDR1 and CDR2 are SGHRS and YFSETQ. CDR3 region: CASSPGTANEAFF. The CDR3 nucleotides read TGCGCCAGCAGCCCCGGGACAGCTAATGAAGCTTTCTTT.

J is TRBJ2-5 and V is TRBV6-1; D unresolved. V lost 3 bases and J 0 bases, leaving 5 bases between the germline ends. Germline loops: CDR1 MNHNS, CDR2 SASEGT. The length of the CDR3 is 13 residues. CDR3 DNA sequence: TGTGCCAGCAGTGATGGGCACCAAGAGACCCAGTACTTC. Amino acids: CASSDGHQETQYF.

The chain recombines TRBV6-1 with TRBJ2-2; TRBD1 matches 8 bases. The CDR3 contains 17 residues. With V trimmed by 3 bases and J by 0 bases, 6 bases remained unmatched. Looked up from germline, CDR1 is MNHNS and CDR2 is SASEGT. The DNA for the CDR3 is TGTGCCAGCAGTGACCCCCCGGACAGGGCGAACACCGGGGAGCTGTTTTTT. Residues: CASSDPPDRANTGELFF.

The gene calls are TRBV28 and TRBJ1-5; D gene uncertain. CDR1 is MDHEN and CDR2 is SYDVKM in the germline V gene. There are 12 residues in the CDR3. The germline V and J ends were trimmed by 8 bases and 7 bases, with 12 bases remaining between them. The CDR3 reads CASADMWQPQHF. In nucleotides, the CDR3 is TGTGCCAGCGCCGACATGTGGCAGCCCCAGCATTTT.

This chain joins TRBV5-1 and TRBJ2-3; D is perhaps TRBD2 (5 bases). The V and J ends lost 2 bases and 9 bases respectively, with 7 bases between them. CDR1 and CDR2 from the germline V gene are SGHRS and YFSETQ. The CDR3 sequence is 11 residues long. CDR3 residues: CASSFGETQYF. CDR3 in DNA: TGCGCCAGCAGCTTCGGGGAGACGCAGTATTTT. Complete variable domain (other parts from reference TRBV5-1 and TRBJ2-3): KAGVTQTPRYLIKTRGQQVTLSCSPISGHRSVSWYQQTPGQGLQFLFEYFSETQRNKGNFPGRFSGRQFSNSRSEMNVSTLELGDSALYLCASSFGETQYFGPGTRLTVL.

This clone has just one count. The chain employs TRBV4-1 and TRBJ2-1; 14 bases are shared with TRBD2. Germline values: CDR1 MGHRA, CDR2 YSYEKL. This CDR3 comprises 19 residues. V shed 4 bases and J 1 base; nucleotides not matched to a gene: 9. The CDR3 here is CASSLMTSGGAGSYNEQFF. The CDR3 DNA reads as TGCGCCAGCAGCCTAATGACTAGCGGGGGGGCCGGGTCCTACAATGAGCAGTTCTTC.

On this clone itself: Germline is not matched at one junction end, which may reflect a read error. The V gene is TRBV5-1, the J gene TRBJ1-1; 7 bases line up with TRBD1. The CDR3 length is 12 residues. CDR1 SGHRS and CDR2 YFSETQ come from the germline V gene. CDR3 sequence: CASTTGNAEAFF. CDR3 sequence (DNA): TGCGCCAGCACGACAGGGAACGCTGAAGCTTTCTTT.

The chain carries TRBV28 and TRBJ2-4; tentatively, D is TRBD1 (6 bases). Trimming took 6 bases from V and 2 from J, leaving 11 bases between them. Germline V lookup: CDR1 MDHEN, CDR2 SYDVKM. The CDR3 is 14 residues long. The DNA of the CDR3 is TGTGCCAGCAGGTTAGACAGGTCCAAAAACATTCAGTACTTC. This translates into CASRLDRSKNIQYF.